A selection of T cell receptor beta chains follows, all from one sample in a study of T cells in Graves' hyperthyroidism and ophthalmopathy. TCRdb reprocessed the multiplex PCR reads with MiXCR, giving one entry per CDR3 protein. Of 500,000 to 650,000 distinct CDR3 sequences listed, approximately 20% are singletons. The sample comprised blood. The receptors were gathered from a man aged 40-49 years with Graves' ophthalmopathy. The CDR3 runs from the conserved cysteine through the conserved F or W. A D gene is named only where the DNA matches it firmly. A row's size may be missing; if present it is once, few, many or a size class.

CASSRSGSGYEQYF | TGTGCCAGCAGCCGGAGCGGGAGCGGATACGAGCAGTACTTC | TRBJ2-7 | TRBV7-2 | many | TRBD2
CASSVGSASNYEQYF | TGTGCCAGCAGCGTAGGGTCGGCGTCCAATTACGAGCAGTACTTC | TRBJ2-7 | TRBV9 | many | .
CASSYRDSELYSNQPQHF | TGTGCCAGCAGTTACAGGGACAGTGAACTTTATAGCAATCAGCCCCAGCATTTT | TRBJ1-5 | TRBV6-2/TRBV6-3 | . | TRBD1
CASSLDPGAYEQYF | TGCGCCAGCAGCTTGGATCCGGGGGCCTACGAGCAGTACTTC | TRBJ2-7 | TRBV5-1 | many | .
CASSESSGRADEQYF | TGCGCCAGCAGTGAGTCTAGCGGGAGGGCCGACGAGCAGTACTTC | TRBJ2-7 | TRBV10-1 | few | TRBD2
CASSQDSRGRGYTF | TGTGCCAGCAGCCAAGATAGTAGGGGGCGCGGCTACACCTTC | TRBJ1-2 | TRBV3-1 | many | TRBD1
CASSMGDQETQYF | TGTGCCAGTAGTATGGGGGACCAGGAGACCCAGTACTTC | TRBJ2-5 | TRBV19 | few | .
CASSIDLNTEAFF | TGTGCCAGTAGTATCGACCTCAACACTGAAGCTTTCTTT | TRBJ1-1 | TRBV19 | . | .
CASSQSFAAGEQYF | TGTGCCAGCAGCCAAAGTTTTGCGGCGGGCGAGCAGTACTTC | TRBJ2-7 | TRBV7-2 | many | .
CASSYNAGETQYF | TGTGCCAGCAGTTACAACGCCGGGGAGACCCAGTACTTC | TRBJ2-5 | TRBV6-2/TRBV6-3 | . | .
CASSPASNADTQYF | TGTGCCAGCTCACCCGCGTCCAATGCAGATACGCAGTATTTT | TRBJ2-3 | TRBV18 | few | .
CASSVEWGRSYNEQFF | TGTGCCAGCAGCGTAGAATGGGGGAGATCCTACAATGAGCAGTTCTTC | TRBJ2-1 | TRBV9 | few | .
CSVSGQGNYYEQYF | TGCAGCGTTTCTGGACAGGGAAATTATTACGAGCAGTACTTC | TRBJ2-7 | TRBV29-1 | many | TRBD1
CASSFTRVREQYF | TGTGCCAGCAGTTTCACCAGGGTTAGAGAGCAGTACTTC | TRBJ2-7 | TRBV27 | . | .
CASRINWGTDEKLFF | TGTGCCAGCAGGATTAATTGGGGCACTGATGAAAAACTGTTTTTT | TRBJ1-4 | TRBV27 | . | .
CAHSRGEGAAGNTIYF | TGTGCCCACTCCCGAGGGGAGGGGGCGGCTGGAAACACCATATATTTT | TRBJ1-3 | TRBV30 | . | TRBD1
CASSSWTAGPWGYTF | TGTGCCAGCAGCTCCTGGACAGCTGGTCCGTGGGGCTACACCTTC | TRBJ1-2 | TRBV5-6 | . | .
CASSVEASGGGTGELFF | TGTGCCAGCAGCGTAGAGGCTAGCGGTGGGGGAACCGGGGAGCTGTTTTTT | TRBJ2-2 | TRBV7-8 | . | TRBD2
CASTLRQGLLAASTKQYF | TGTGCCAGCACCCTAAGGCAGGGTTTACTCGCAGCCTCCACGAAGCAGTACTTC | TRBJ2-7 | TRBV28 | many | .
CASSPLSLGDEQYF | TGTGCCAGCAGTCCCCTTTCTCTCGGGGACGAGCAGTACTTC | TRBJ2-7 | TRBV6-2/TRBV6-3 | . | .
CASSLPGEGYTF | TGTGCCAGTAGTCTTCCAGGTGAGGGCTACACCTTC | TRBJ1-2 | TRBV19 | few | .
CASSQDLAGPLGQPQHF | TGTGCCAGCAGCCAAGATTTGGCAGGGCCCTTAGGTCAGCCCCAGCATTTT | TRBJ1-5 | TRBV3-1 | . | .
CASGRTSGRTDTQYF | TGTGCCAGCGGCCGGACTAGCGGGAGAACAGATACGCAGTATTTT | TRBJ2-3 | TRBV2 | . | TRBD2
CASSVRQIQETQYF | TGTGCCAGCTCAGTTCGACAGATCCAAGAGACCCAGTACTTC | TRBJ2-5 | TRBV18 | few | .
CASSLEAETQYF | TGCGCCAGCAGCTTGGAAGCGGAGACCCAGTACTTC | TRBJ2-5 | TRBV5-1 | . | .
CASSGWFSGNTIYF | TGTGCCAGCAGTGGGTGGTTCTCTGGAAACACCATATATTTT | TRBJ1-3 | TRBV2 | . | .
CASSRQDQYGYTF | TGTGCCAGCAGTAGACAGGACCAGTATGGCTACACCTTC | TRBJ1-2 | TRBV6-2/TRBV6-3 | . | .
CASSLGPSPSYEQYF | TGTGCCAGCAGTTTAGGACCAAGCCCATCCTACGAGCAGTACTTC | TRBJ2-7 | TRBV27 | many | .
CASSGGQATNYGYTF | TGTGCCAGCAGTGGAGGACAGGCAACTAACTATGGCTACACCTTC | TRBJ1-2 | TRBV28 | few | TRBD1
CASSYPGLVDTGELFF | TGTGCCAGCAGTTACCCGGGACTAGTGGACACCGGGGAGCTGTTTTTT | TRBJ2-2 | TRBV6-2/TRBV6-3 | few | TRBD2
CASTRLSTDTQYF | TGTGCCAGCACTCGCTTGAGCACAGATACGCAGTATTTT | TRBJ2-3 | TRBV5-5 | . | .
CASSTGTNTEAFF | TGTGCCAGCAGCACCGGGACGAACACTGAAGCTTTCTTT | TRBJ1-1 | TRBV5-4 | . | .
CASSLAGSGRFADTQYF | TGTGCCAGCAGCTTAGCAGGTAGCGGGAGGTTCGCAGATACGCAGTATTTT | TRBJ2-3 | TRBV11-2 | many | TRBD2
CASRVDNTGELFF | TGTGCCAGTCGAGTGGACAACACCGGGGAGCTGTTTTTT | TRBJ2-2 | TRBV3-1 | . | .
CASRILAGVQAQYF | TGTGCCAGCAGGATCTTAGCGGGCGTACAGGCCCAGTACTTC | TRBJ2-5 | TRBV3-1 | . | TRBD2
CASSLEGRGNEQYF | TGTGCCAGCAGCTTAGAGGGTCGGGGTAACGAGCAGTACTTC | TRBJ2-7 | TRBV13 | . | .
CASSGGIGQGLAEAFF | TGCGCCAGCAGCGGAGGCATCGGACAGGGTCTCGCTGAAGCTTTCTTT | TRBJ1-1 | TRBV5-1 | many | TRBD1
CASSAGTVLSTSEQYF | TGTGCCAGCAGCGCAGGGACAGTTTTATCGACGAGTGAGCAGTACTTC | TRBJ2-7 | TRBV9 | . | TRBD1
CASSFSGEKPSEQYF | TGTGCCAGCAGTTTTTCGGGTGAAAAACCCAGCGAGCAGTACTTC | TRBJ2-7 | TRBV27 | few | .
CASSPPGTGGLEAFF | TGTGCCAGCTCACCACCCGGGACAGGGGGCTTGGAGGCTTTCTTT | TRBJ1-1 | TRBV18 | many | TRBD1
CASSRGGAGGPDEQYF | TGTGCCAGCAGCCGCGGGGGAGCGGGGGGGCCCGACGAGCAGTACTTC | TRBJ2-7 | TRBV13 | few | TRBD2
CASSVSAGNEKLFF | TGTGCCAGCAGCGTATCGGCCGGAAATGAAAAACTGTTTTTT | TRBJ1-4 | TRBV9 | . | .
CASSPGTGGPRDYGYTF | TGTGCCAGCAGCCCTGGGACAGGGGGCCCCCGGGACTATGGCTACACCTTC | TRBJ1-2 | TRBV9 | . | TRBD1
CASQTGVADTQYF | TGTGCCAGTCAAACAGGGGTTGCAGATACGCAGTATTTT | TRBJ2-3 | TRBV19 | few | TRBD1
CASSRLAGSDEQFF | TGTGCCAGCAGCCGACTAGCGGGAAGCGATGAGCAGTTCTTC | TRBJ2-1 | TRBV12-3/TRBV12-4 | many | TRBD2
CSVRTSGFIYEQYF | TGCAGCGTTCGTACTAGCGGCTTCATCTACGAGCAGTACTTC | TRBJ2-7 | TRBV29-1 | . | TRBD2
CASSPQAGGYNEQFF | TGTGCCAGCAGTCCCCAAGCGGGAGGGTACAATGAGCAGTTCTTC | TRBJ2-1 | TRBV6-1 | few | TRBD2
CASSLRRGETEQFF | TGTGCCAGCAGCCTCCGACGAGGGGAGACTGAGCAGTTCTTC | TRBJ2-1 | TRBV7-8 | many | .
CASSGRRDRVYEQYF | TGTGCCAGCAGTGGGCGCCGGGACAGGGTTTACGAGCAGTACTTC | TRBJ2-7 | TRBV28 | many | TRBD1
CASQVSGSTDTQYF | TGTGCCAGCCAAGTTAGTGGGAGCACAGATACGCAGTATTTT | TRBJ2-3 | TRBV6-2/TRBV6-3 | . | .
CATQGDGNTIYF | TGTGCCACCCAGGGGGATGGAAACACCATATATTTT | TRBJ1-3 | TRBV28 | . | TRBD1